The 15 T cell receptor beta chains presented below share a single source sample, sequenced in a study of T-cell memory formation after mild COVID-19. TCRdb called the 5' RACE reads again in MiXCR, with one record for every CDR3 protein. Of 450,000 or so distinct CDR3 sequences listed, around 20% were seen once; the top ten hold more than 8%. The sequenced material came from PBMCs or a T cell subset sorted from them (not recorded which). These receptors all stem from an adult woman who had mild COVID-19 (a few samples of this study predate the infection). Cell type and time point are not known.

The V gene is TRBV12-3 or TRBV12-4, the J gene TRBJ2-5; 7 bases map to TRBD1. J lost 1 base, V lost 6 bases, and 5 bases had no gene match. CDR3 length: 14 residues. This CDR3 reads CASSIGGGQETQYF. As DNA, the CDR3 is TGTGCCAGCAGCATAGGGGGCGGCCAAGAGACCCAGTACTTC.

There are a few counts of this clonotype. The V call is TRBV7-9, the J call TRBJ1-4; D unclear. Germline V gene data show CDR1 as SEHNR and CDR2 as FQNEAQ (reference sequence). CDR3 length: 14 residues. V was cut by 6 bases and J by 6 bases, with 14 bases left in between. CDR3 nucleotide sequence: TGTGCCAGCAGTCGCCGGGAGGACGATGAAAAACTGTTTTTT. This encodes CASSRREDDEKLFF.

The chain recombines TRBV24-1 with TRBJ2-1; TRBD1 matches 7 bases. The CDR3 runs to 16 residues. Trimming at V came to 0 bases and at J to 10 bases, leaving 11 bases not matched to a gene. CDR1 is KGHDR and CDR2 is SFDVKD in the germline V gene. CDR3 DNA sequence: TGTGCCACCAGTGATTTGCGACAGGGACCAACCTCCGAGCAGTTCTTC. The encoded protein is CATSDLRQGPTSEQFF.

This clonotype has a handful of counts. The rearrangement uses TRBV2 and TRBJ1-2; D possibly corresponds to TRBD1 (5 bases). This CDR3 has 13 residues. The V gene lost 6 bases and the J gene lost 2 bases, with 10 bases spanning the gap. The germline V gene has CDR1 SNHLY and CDR2 FYNNEI. The CDR3 region is CASSGKGNYGYTF. The CDR3 region has the DNA TGTGCCAGCAGCGGGAAGGGGAACTATGGCTACACCTTC.

Only a few counts were recorded for this clonotype. V and J are TRBV9 and TRBJ2-2; tentative D call: TRBD1 (5 bases). Deletions cut 2 bases from V and 6 bases from J, with 11 bases between. The CDR3 consists of 14 residues. The V gene's germline CDR1 is SGDLS and CDR2 YYNGEE. CDR3: CASSVPGYPGELFF. In nucleotides, the CDR3 is TGTGCCAGCAGCGTCCCAGGGTACCCCGGGGAGCTGTTTTTT.

This clonotype has a handful of counts. The gene calls are TRBV5-1 and TRBJ2-7; 11 nucleotides agree with TRBD1. The CDR3 extends over 15 amino acids. V dropped 1 base and J dropped 4; count of bases not matched to a gene: 4. CDR1 is SGHRS and CDR2 is YFSETQ in the germline V gene. CDR3 amino acids: CASSLFRDRGYEQYF. CDR3 nucleotide sequence: TGCGCCAGCAGCTTGTTCCGGGACAGGGGGTACGAGCAGTACTTC.

The gene calls are TRBV11-2 and TRBJ1-1; D remains ambiguous. Germline assignment: CDR1 SGHAT and CDR2 FQNNGV. The CDR3 runs to 12 residues. The V end lost 2 bases, the J end lost 6 bases, and 7 bases lay between the germline ends. CDR3 nucleotide sequence: TGTGCCAGCAGCTTAAGCATCGCTGAAGCTTTCTTT. Protein sequence: CASSLSIAEAFF. Full variable domain (missing parts from reference TRBV11-2 and TRBJ1-1): EAGVAQSPRYKIIEKRQSVAFWCNPISGHATLYWYQQILGQGPKLLIQFQNNGVVDDSQLPKDRFSAERLKGVDSTLKIQPAKLEDSAVYLCASSLSIAEAFFGQGTRLTVV.

Remarks on this clonotype: At one end, the junction sequence differs from germline, possibly due to a read error. V is TRBV3-1 and J is TRBJ2-1, with D possibly TRBD2 on 5 matching bases. This CDR3 comprises 13 residues. CDR1 is LGHDT and CDR2 is YNNKEL in the germline V gene (reference sequence). The CDR3 nucleotides read TGTGCCAGCAGCCCCAGCTCGGACTTAATCCGACTCTTC. It translates to CASSPSSDLIRLF.

This clonotype was counted only a few times. This chain connects TRBV29-1 to TRBJ2-1; D perhaps matches TRBD2 (6 bases). V gave up 3 bases and J gave up 1 base, with 13 bases separating them. Looked up from germline, CDR1 is SQVTM and CDR2 is ANQGSEA. The CDR3 consists of 15 residues. CDR3: CSVDVAVRSYNEQFF. The CDR3 bases are TGCAGCGTTGACGTAGCGGTGAGGTCCTACAATGAGCAGTTCTTC.

V and J are TRBV7-8 and TRBJ2-1; D call uncertain. This CDR3 is built from 12 residues. Trimming shortened V by 8 bases and J by 10 bases, and 15 bases separated the two germline ends. Germline V CDR1 and CDR2: SGHVS, FQNEAQ. The DNA for the CDR3 is TGTGCCAGCCGCTCGCCGAGGTTCGAGCAGTTCTTC. Protein sequence: CASRSPRFEQFF.

The V gene is TRBV7-2, the J gene TRBJ2-5; perhaps TRBD1 as D (5 bases). CDR3 length: 15 residues. CDR1 and CDR2 from the germline V gene are SGHTA and FQGNSA. V was cut by 1 base and J by 3 bases, with 12 bases left in between. This chain's CDR3 is CASSLVRVGEETQYF. CDR3 sequence (DNA): TGTGCCAGCAGCTTAGTCAGGGTAGGGGAAGAGACCCAGTACTTC. Filled out from reference TRBV7-2 and TRBJ2-5, the complete variable domain reads GAGVSQSPSNKVTEKGKDVELRCDPISGHTALYWYRQSLGQGLEFLIYFQGNSAPDKSGLPSDRFSAERTGGSVSTLTIQRTQQEDSAVYLCASSLVRVGEETQYFGPGTRLLVL.

This chain uses TRBV7-9 with TRBJ2-7; 9 bases align to TRBD2. Germline V gene lookup returns CDR1 SEHNR and CDR2 FQNEAQ (reference sequence). This CDR3 has 16 amino acids. Germline trimming cut 5 bases from V and 1 base from J; bases unmatched to any gene: 9. The CDR3 DNA reads TGTGCCAGCAGCCCAAGAGCGGGGGGAGGATCCTACGAGCAGTACTTC. It is translated as CASSPRAGGGSYEQYF.

This sequence joins TRBV12-3 or TRBV12-4 and TRBJ1-3, with unresolved D. This CDR3 contains 15 residues. V dropped 6 bases and J dropped 4 bases, with 16 bases sitting between them. The CDR3 DNA reads as TGTGCCAGCAGCTCCCAATCGGGCGCAGGAAACACCATATATTTT. Encoded protein: CASSSQSGAGNTIYF.

The chain links TRBV30 to TRBJ2-2; the match to TRBD2 covers 8 bases. The CDR3 spans 14 residues. The V segment lost 2 bases and the J segment 4 bases; nucleotides outside the gene matches: 3. CDR1 and CDR2 (germline): GTSNPN, SVGIG (reference sequence). CDR3 protein: CAWSSGRSTGELFF. In DNA, the CDR3 is TGTGCCTGGAGTAGCGGGAGATCCACCGGGGAGCTGTTTTTT.

In its sample, this clonotype was seen a few times. This sequence joins TRBV11-2 and TRBJ1-2; TRBD1 agrees at 8 bases. V lost 5 bases, J lost 8 bases, and 10 bases stayed unmatched. Germline assignment: CDR1 SGHAT and CDR2 FQNNGV. The CDR3 runs 14 residues. The CDR3 bases are TGTGCCAGCAGCCCCCCCGACAGGGGATGGGGCTACACCTTC. Protein: CASSPPDRGWGYTF.